There are many counts of the clone carrying this T cell receptor beta chain. Library construction for TCR beta used iRepertoire HTBI primers and Arm-PCR of CDR3 regions. One entry per CDR3 protein, called by TCRdb with MiXCR from the multiplex PCR reads. The repertoire holds hundreds of thousands of distinct CDR3 sequences, with less than 15% as singletons. The entry originates in a study of regulatory T cells in long-lasting Graves disease. V lost 6 bases and J lost 7; bases outside the gene matches: 9. CDR1 and CDR2 from the germline V gene are KGHSH and LQKENI. This CDR3 has 14 residues. Time point defined: newly diagnosed GD, antithyroid drugs for less than 3 months. PBMC RNA served as the TCR library source. Patients all came to the study from an endocrinology department in Xi'an, China. Peripheral blood, at approximately 10 milliliters, went into EDTA tubes. The same data also went into a second study, on T cells in Graves' hyperthyroidism and ophthalmopathy. According to that study: Used for diagnoses were clinical symptoms, serum thyroxine and TRAb, thyroid ultrasound and orbital computed tomography. The primer set for the first-round RT-PCR of the TCR CDR3 was HTBI.

This receptor was identified in a man aged 25 to 40 with Graves disease. The material was peripheral blood mononuclear cells (PBMCs), obtained at new diagnosis, from a patient treated with antithyroid drugs. V is TRBV18 and J is TRBJ2-5; 9 bases are shared with TRBD1. The DNA of the CDR3 is TGTGCCAGCTCTCGAGGACAGGGGACGGGGACCCAGTACTTC. Its translation: CASSRGQGTGTQYF. Using reference TRBV18 and TRBJ2-5 for the parts outside the CDR3, the full variable domain is NAGVMQNPRHLVRRRGQEARLRCSPMKGHSHVYWYRQLPEEGLKFMVYLQKENIIDESGMPKERFSAEFPKEGPSILRIQQVVRGDSAAYFCASSRGQGTGTQYFGPGTRLLVL.